This T cell receptor beta chain was found in a study of OX40 agonist ivuxolimab in advanced cancers. Study background: Age averaged about 66 years (range roughly 20 to 90), and 80% to 90% were male.

CDR1 is MNHEY, CDR2 SMNVEV, per germline (reference sequence). With 5 bases clipped from V and 0 bases from J, the junction kept 6 bases outside the gene matches. The CDR3 covers 16 residues. Measured with immunoSEQ multiplex PCR; TCRdb has only the in-frame clones, and not every one. This table has about 98,000 clones, less than 90% appearing once. As to this clone: The antigen remains undetermined.

Study-wide points: Part of the nonresponder group also had normalized T-cell clonal expansion that was low.

The genes are TRBV27 and TRBJ1-2, with 10 bases that match TRBD1. The sequencing here drew on CD4+ or CD8+ T cells sorted from blood, taken in a trial of the OX40 agonist ivuxolimab. This TCR was recovered from an adult with an advanced solid tumor such as melanoma, head and neck, liver or kidney cancer. The CDR3 loop is CASSPGQGKSNYGYTF. CDR3 DNA sequence: TGTGCCAGCAGTCCGGGACAGGGGAAGTCTAACTATGGCTACACCTTC.